This is a list of T cell receptor beta chains from one sample in a study of OX40 agonist ivuxolimab in advanced cancers. Using immunoSEQ multiplex PCR, the repertoire was profiled, and TCRdb retains in-frame clones only, with some absent. Among 80,000 to 100,000 clones, roughly 94% were seen once, and the ten largest hold 2.6%. Sequenced here: CD4+ or CD8+ T cells sorted from blood, sampled in a trial of the OX40 agonist ivuxolimab. The receptors come from an adult with an advanced solid tumor such as melanoma, head and neck, liver or kidney cancer. Both conserved end residues are part of each CDR3. A D gene is named only where the DNA matches it firmly.

>TRBD1|TRBJ1-1|TRBV30|13
CAWGNRGPTEAFF
TGCGCCTGGGGGAACAGGGGGCCCACTGAAGCTTTCTTT
>.|TRBJ1-2|TRBV9|12
CASSGQKYGYTF
TGTGCCAGCAGCGGACAGAAGTATGGCTACACCTTC
>TRBD2|TRBJ2-1|TRBV13|16
CASSFDTSGSYNEQFF
TGTGCCAGCAGCTTCGACACTAGCGGTTCCTACAATGAGCAGTTCTTC
>TRBD1|TRBJ1-1|TRBV9|15
CASSGGTGMNTEAFF
TGTGCCAGCAGCGGCGGGACAGGTATGAACACTGAAGCTTTCTTT
>.|TRBJ2-3|TRBV5-6|13
CASSSGSTDTQYF
TGTGCCAGCAGCTCCGGTAGCACAGATACGCAGTATTTT
>.|TRBJ2-2|TRBV11-2|14
CASSLEAYTGELFF
TGTGCCAGCAGCTTAGAGGCGTACACCGGGGAGCTGTTTTTT
>.|TRBJ2-7|TRBV5-8|14
CASSQHPRGDEQYF
TGTGCCAGCAGCCAACACCCCCGGGGAGACGAGCAGTACTTC
>.|TRBJ2-2|TRBV6-6|15
CASSYLGDTTGELFF
TGTGCCAGCAGTTACCTTGGGGACACAACCGGGGAGCTGTTTTTT
>.|TRBJ2-4|TRBV27|14
CASSLSPGKNIQYF
TGTGCCAGCAGTTTATCTCCAGGGAAAAACATTCAGTACTTC
>.|TRBJ1-1|TRBV5-8|14
CASSPDTLNTEAFF
TGTGCCAGCAGCCCCGACACCTTGAACACTGAAGCTTTCTTT